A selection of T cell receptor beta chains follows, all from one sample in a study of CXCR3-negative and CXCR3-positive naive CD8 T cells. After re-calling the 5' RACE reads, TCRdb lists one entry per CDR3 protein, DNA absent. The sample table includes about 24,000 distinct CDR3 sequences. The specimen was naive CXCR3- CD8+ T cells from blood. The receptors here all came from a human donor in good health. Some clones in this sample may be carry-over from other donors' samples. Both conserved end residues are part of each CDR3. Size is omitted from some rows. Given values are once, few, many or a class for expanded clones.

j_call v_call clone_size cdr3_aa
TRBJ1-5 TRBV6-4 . CASSASSNQPQHF
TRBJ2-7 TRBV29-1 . CSVEKVGDEQYF
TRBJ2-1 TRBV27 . CASSPAVARGVVSYNEQFF
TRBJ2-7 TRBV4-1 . CASSLRQGFDEQYF
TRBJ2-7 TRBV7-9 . CASSLTGSHEQYF
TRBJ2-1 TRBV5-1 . CASSLTAEQFF
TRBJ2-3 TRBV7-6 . CASSSRLAASTDTQYF
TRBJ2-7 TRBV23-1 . CASTHISGTGIIILCEQYF
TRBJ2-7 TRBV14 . CASSQELKGRAYEQYF
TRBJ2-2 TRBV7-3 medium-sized CASSLTGGTGELFF
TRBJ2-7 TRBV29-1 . CSVDRGFNEQYF
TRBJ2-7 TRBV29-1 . CSVDDRGGSYEQYF
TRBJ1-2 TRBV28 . CASSLLDRGSFDYGYTF
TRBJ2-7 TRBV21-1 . CASWGLPGAEQYF
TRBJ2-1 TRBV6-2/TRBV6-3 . CASSYSGQGAYYNEQFF
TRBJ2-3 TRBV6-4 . CASSDSSGSGTDTQYF
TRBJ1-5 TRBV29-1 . CSDRPKTGNNQPQHF
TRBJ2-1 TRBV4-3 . CASSQDHQGPYNEQFF
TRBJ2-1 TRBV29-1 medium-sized CSVDFFGLDDEQFF
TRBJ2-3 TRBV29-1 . CSVGLAGTTDTQYF
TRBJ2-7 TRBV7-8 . CASSLASGGHYEQYF
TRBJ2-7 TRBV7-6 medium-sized CASSSSPLLTGFSYEQYF
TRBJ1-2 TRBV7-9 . CASSPPGRPVAYGYTF
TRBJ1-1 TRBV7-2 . CASSPMTGQNTEAFF